The rows below give T cell receptor beta chains drawn from one sample of a study of T cells after yellow fever vaccination. MiXCR, run by TCRdb on the 5' RACE reads, gives a single entry per CDR3 protein. The sample lists 450,000 to 600,000 distinct CDR3 sequences; less than 15% were seen once. The sequences come from PBMCs, collected on the day of the yellow fever booster vaccination. The receptor set was obtained from a man in his thirties or forties who received the YFV17D yellow fever vaccine. Each CDR3 is given with its conserved first and last residue. A D gene is named only where the DNA matches it firmly. Clone size is not always given. Where it is, it says once, few, many or a class for expanded clones.

abundance	j_gene	d_gene	v_gene	CDR3aa	CDR3nt
-	TRBJ2-3	TRBD2	TRBV2	CASSPRLAGGDTQYF	TGTGCCAGCAGTCCACGACTAGCGGGAGGTGATACGCAGTATTTT
many	TRBJ2-1	TRBD2	TRBV3-1	CASSRLTRLAENEQFF	TGTGCCAGCAGCCGATTAACGAGACTAGCGGAGAATGAGCAGTTCTTC
few	TRBJ2-1	-	TRBV7-9	CASRRSLDEQFF	TGTGCCAGTCGGCGTTCTCTGGATGAGCAGTTCTTC
few	TRBJ1-2	-	TRBV20-1	CSPYGRFGYTF	TGCAGCCCATACGGGCGGTTTGGCTACACCTTC
many	TRBJ2-1	-	TRBV15	CATSRDLGNEQFF	TGTGCCACCAGCAGAGATTTGGGCAATGAGCAGTTCTTC
-	TRBJ2-7	-	TRBV5-1	CASASGTTYEQYF	TGCGCCAGCGCCTCCGGGACGACCTACGAGCAGTACTTC
few	TRBJ2-1	-	TRBV12-3/TRBV12-4	CASSLFSADSYNEQFF	TGTGCCAGCAGTTTGTTTAGCGCCGATTCCTACAATGAGCAGTTCTTC
-	TRBJ1-2	TRBD1	TRBV7-2	CASSLTGQNYGYTF	TGTGCCAGCAGCCTCACGGGACAGAACTATGGCTACACCTTC
few	TRBJ1-6	-	TRBV5-4	CACSRPDSPLHF	TGTGCCTGCTCGCGGCCTGATTCACCCCTCCACTTT
once	TRBJ2-2	-	TRBV12-3/TRBV12-4	CASSLAITGELFF	TGTGCCAGCAGTTTAGCAATCACCGGGGAGCTGTTTTTT
-	TRBJ2-5	-	TRBV14	CASSQEAMLETQYF	TGTGCCAGCAGCCAAGAGGCTATGCTAGAGACCCAGTACTTC
-	TRBJ2-5	-	TRBV20-1	CSARVGWGETQYF	TGCAGTGCTAGAGTTGGGTGGGGAGAGACCCAGTACTTC
few	TRBJ2-1	TRBD2	TRBV4-3	CASSQEATGGYNEQFF	TGCGCCAGCAGCCAAGAAGCAACGGGAGGGTACAATGAGCAGTTCTTC
few	TRBJ2-2	-	TRBV4-3	CASSQNVAGELFF	TGCGCCAGCAGCCAGAACGTCGCCGGGGAGCTGTTTTTT
many	TRBJ1-5	-	TRBV5-1	CASSAGAGENQPQHF	TGCGCCAGCAGCGCGGGGGCAGGGGAGAATCAGCCCCAGCATTTT
-	TRBJ2-5	-	TRBV5-1	CASSFVRGQETQYF	TGCGCCAGCAGCTTTGTTCGGGGCCAAGAGACCCAGTACTTC
few	TRBJ2-5	-	TRBV5-1	CASSWSPGFQETQYF	TGCGCCAGCAGCTGGAGCCCGGGCTTCCAAGAGACCCAGTACTTC
few	TRBJ2-5	-	TRBV3-1	CASSPPSGAWETQYF	TGTGCCAGCAGCCCCCCGTCGGGGGCATGGGAGACCCAGTACTTC
-	TRBJ1-1	-	TRBV10-3	CAISMDSEAFF	TGTGCCATCAGTATGGACAGTGAAGCTTTCTTT
-	TRBJ2-6	-	TRBV11-1	CASSLAISGPGSGANVLTF	TGTGCCAGCAGCTTAGCGATCTCGGGACCGGGCTCTGGGGCCAACGTCCTGACTTTC
few	TRBJ2-3	TRBD1	TRBV5-6	CASSSRDRATDTQYF	TGTGCCAGCAGCTCCCGGGACAGGGCTACAGATACGCAGTATTTT
many	TRBJ2-1	-	TRBV12-3/TRBV12-4	CASSRRGGVAEQFF	TGTGCCAGCTCCAGGAGGGGGGGGGTTGCTGAGCAGTTCTTC
-	TRBJ2-3	-	TRBV2	CASNLVQRDTQYF	TGTGCCAGCAACTTAGTTCAGCGAGATACGCAGTATTTT
-	TRBJ2-7	TRBD2	TRBV5-4	CASSSGREGPYQEQYF	TGTGCCAGCAGCTCAGGGCGGGAGGGGCCGTACCAGGAGCAGTACTTC
few	TRBJ1-3	-	TRBV12-3/TRBV12-4	CASSLMADGNTIYF	TGTGCCAGCAGTTTAATGGCCGACGGAAACACCATATATTTT
-	TRBJ2-7	-	TRBV6-5	CASSWRSTPGDEQYF	TGTGCCAGCAGTTGGCGCAGTACCCCTGGGGACGAGCAGTACTTC
few	TRBJ2-7	-	TRBV6-1	CASTPRSGSSYEQYF	TGTGCCAGCACTCCTCGTAGCGGAAGCTCCTACGAGCAGTACTTC
few	TRBJ2-7	TRBD1	TRBV7-9	CASSHGQAWEQYF	TGTGCCAGCAGCCACGGACAGGCTTGGGAGCAGTACTTC